The TCR beta chain under discussion was sequenced for a study of shared clonotypes between healthy human individuals. Study-wide points: As a rule, naive subsets had a larger estimated richness than memory subsets.

The CDR3 length is 15 residues. In germline, CDR1 is SGHRS, CDR2 YFSETQ. The study drew its donors from healthy HIV-negative adults without recent acute infections or vaccinations. On this clone: Its antigen remains unidentified.

Sorted-subset replicate PCRs used 200 ng of genomic DNA. This amount corresponded to 30,000 to 35,000 T cell genomes. Produced via immunoSEQ multiplex PCR; TCRdb's table is partial and in-frame only. The repertoire holds some 500,000 clones, with about 96% as singletons. Sequencing was performed on naive CD4+ T cells sorted from blood. The subset here: CD45RA+ positively selected. The V and J genes are TRBV5-1 and TRBJ2-5; 8 bases align to TRBD1. The assigned J gene may be wrong: the sequence end matches TRBJ2-7 better. The sequence came from a woman in her twenties or thirties in good health. The CDR3 DNA reads TGCGCCAGCAGCGCCGCAGGGGGCGAGACCTACGAGCAGTACTTC. It yields the protein CASSAAGGETYEQYF.